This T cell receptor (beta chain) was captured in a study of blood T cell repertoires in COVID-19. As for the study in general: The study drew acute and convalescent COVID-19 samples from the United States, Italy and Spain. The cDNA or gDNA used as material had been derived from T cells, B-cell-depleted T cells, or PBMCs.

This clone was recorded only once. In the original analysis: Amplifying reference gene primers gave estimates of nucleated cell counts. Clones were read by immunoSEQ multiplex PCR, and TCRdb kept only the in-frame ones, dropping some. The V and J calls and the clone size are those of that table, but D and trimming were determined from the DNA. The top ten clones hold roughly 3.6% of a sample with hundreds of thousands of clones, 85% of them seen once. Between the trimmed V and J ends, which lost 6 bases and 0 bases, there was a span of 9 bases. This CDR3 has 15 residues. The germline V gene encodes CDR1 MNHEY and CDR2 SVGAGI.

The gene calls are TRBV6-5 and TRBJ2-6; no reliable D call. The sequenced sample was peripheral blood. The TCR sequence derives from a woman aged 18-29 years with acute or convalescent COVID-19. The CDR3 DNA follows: TGTGCCAGCAGCCGTCTCTTCTCTGGGGCCAACGTCCTGACTTTC. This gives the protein CASSRLFSGANVLTF.